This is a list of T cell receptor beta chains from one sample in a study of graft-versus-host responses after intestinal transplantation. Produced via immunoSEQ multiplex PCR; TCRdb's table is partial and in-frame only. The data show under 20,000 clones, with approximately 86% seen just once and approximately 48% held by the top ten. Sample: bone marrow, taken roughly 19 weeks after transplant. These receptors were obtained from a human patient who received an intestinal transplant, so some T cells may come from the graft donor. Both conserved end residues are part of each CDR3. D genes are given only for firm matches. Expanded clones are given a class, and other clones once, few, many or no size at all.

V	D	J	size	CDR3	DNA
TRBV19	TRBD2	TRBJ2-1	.	CASSMKLAAEQFF	TGTGCCAGTAGTATGAAGCTAGCGGCAGAGCAGTTCTTC
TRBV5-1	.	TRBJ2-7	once	CASSFQQGSGEQYF	TGCGCCAGCAGCTTCCAACAGGGTTCTGGCGAGCAGTACTTC
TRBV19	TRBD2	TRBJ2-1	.	CASSGGSSYNEQFF	TGTGCCAGTAGCGGGGGGAGCTCCTACAATGAGCAGTTCTTC
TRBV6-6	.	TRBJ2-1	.	CASSLRTEINNEQFF	TGTGCCAGCAGTCTCCGGACGGAGATTAACAATGAGCAGTTCTTC
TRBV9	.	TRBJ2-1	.	CASSVTGEQFF	TGTGCCAGCAGCGTGACAGGAGAGCAGTTCTTC
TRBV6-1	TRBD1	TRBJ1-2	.	CASSRTGPNYGYTF	TGTGCCAGCAGTCGGACAGGGCCTAACTATGGCTACACCTTC
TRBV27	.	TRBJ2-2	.	CASSSPGYGELFF	TGTGCCAGCAGTTCTCCGGGTTACGGGGAGCTGTTTTTT
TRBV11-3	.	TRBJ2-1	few	CASSQGWSAARWDSYNEQFF	TGTGCCAGCAGCCAAGGTTGGTCAGCCGCCAGGTGGGACTCCTACAATGAGCAGTTCTTC
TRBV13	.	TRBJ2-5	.	CASSLGLKYQETQYF	TGTGCCAGCAGCTTAGGTCTGAAGTACCAAGAGACCCAGTACTTC
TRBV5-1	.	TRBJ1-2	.	CASSFSGRADYGYTF	TGCGCCAGCAGCTTTTCGGGTAGAGCTGACTATGGCTACACCTTC
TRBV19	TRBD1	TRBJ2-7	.	CASSPTGGGEQYF	TGTGCCAGTAGTCCGACAGGGGGCGGCGAGCAGTACTTC
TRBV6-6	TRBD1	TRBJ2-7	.	CASSYRDSSYEQYF	TGTGCCAGCAGTTACCGGGACAGTTCCTACGAGCAGTACTTC
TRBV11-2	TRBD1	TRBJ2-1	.	CASSPLLKGARDNEQFF	TGTGCCAGCAGCCCCCTCTTAAAGGGGGCGCGGGACAATGAGCAGTTCTTC
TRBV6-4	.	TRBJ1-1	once	CASSVGTNTEAFF	TGTGCCAGCAGTGTGGGGACGAACACTGAAGCTTTCTTT
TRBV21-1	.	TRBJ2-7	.	CASSKARTYEQYF	TGTGCCAGCAGCAAAGCGCGGACCTACGAGCAGTACTTC
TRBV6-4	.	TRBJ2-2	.	CASSDRVSTGELFF	TGTGCCAGCAGTGACAGGGTTAGCACCGGGGAGCTGTTTTTT
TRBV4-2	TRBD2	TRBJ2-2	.	CASSQGTSDTGELFF	TGTGCCAGCAGCCAAGGGACTAGCGACACCGGGGAGCTGTTTTTT
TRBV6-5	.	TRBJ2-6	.	CAAAGGANVLTF	TGTGCCGCCGCCGGCGGGGCCAACGTCCTGACTTTC
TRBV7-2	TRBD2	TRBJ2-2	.	CASSVTSGSGWRELFF	TGTGCCAGCAGCGTGACTAGCGGGAGTGGGTGGCGGGAGCTGTTTTTT
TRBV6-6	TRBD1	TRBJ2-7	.	CASRSGTDYEQYF	TGTGCCAGCAGGTCCGGGACAGACTACGAGCAGTACTTC
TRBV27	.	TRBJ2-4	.	CASVPAGADIQYF	TGTGCCAGCGTTCCCGCAGGGGCGGACATTCAGTACTTC
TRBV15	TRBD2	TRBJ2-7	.	CATSRAAGEEEQYF	TGTGCCACCAGCAGAGCTGCGGGAGAGGAAGAGCAGTACTTC
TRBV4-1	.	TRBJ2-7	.	CASSQASSSYEQYF	TGCGCCAGCAGCCAAGCGTCCAGCTCCTACGAGCAGTACTTC
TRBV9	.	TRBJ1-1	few	CASSSPRGMNTEAFF	TGTGCCAGCAGCTCCCCAAGGGGGATGAACACTGAAGCTTTCTTT
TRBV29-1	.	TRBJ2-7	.	CSVEERGAYEQYF	TGCAGCGTTGAAGAGAGAGGGGCCTACGAGCAGTACTTC
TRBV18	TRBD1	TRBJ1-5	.	CASSRTGQGDNQPQHF	TGTGCCAGCTCACGGACGGGACAGGGGGACAATCAGCCCCAGCATTTT
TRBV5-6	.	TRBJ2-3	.	CASSLVGGHFSTDTQYF	TGTGCCAGCAGCTTGGTCGGGGGGCATTTCTCCACAGATACGCAGTATTTT
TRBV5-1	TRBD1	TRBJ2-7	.	CASSPGQGAEQYF	TGCGCCAGCAGCCCGGGACAGGGTGCCGAGCAGTACTTC
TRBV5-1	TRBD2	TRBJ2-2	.	CASSLWIAGESGELFF	TGCGCCAGCAGCTTGTGGATAGCGGGAGAGTCCGGGGAGCTGTTTTTT
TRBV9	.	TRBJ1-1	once	CASSAPADTEAFF	TGTGCCAGCAGCGCCCCGGCGGACACTGAAGCTTTCTTT
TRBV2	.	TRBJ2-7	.	CASSETYVSYEQYF	TGTGCCAGCAGTGAGACGTACGTCTCCTACGAGCAGTACTTC
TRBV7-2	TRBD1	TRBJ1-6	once	CASSLGTGEWNSPLHF	TGTGCCAGCAGCTTAGGGACAGGGGAGTGGAATTCACCCCTCCACTTT
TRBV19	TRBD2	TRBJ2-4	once	CASSGGLAGVAKNIQYF	TGTGCCAGTAGTGGGGGACTAGCGGGAGTAGCCAAAAACATTCAGTACTTC
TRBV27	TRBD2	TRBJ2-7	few	CASKPLAAGEGYEQYF	TGTGCCAGCAAGCCCCTAGCGGCCGGAGAAGGCTACGAGCAGTACTTC
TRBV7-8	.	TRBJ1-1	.	CASSPSTTLNTEAFF	TGTGCCAGCAGCCCTTCGACAACTCTGAACACTGAAGCTTTCTTT
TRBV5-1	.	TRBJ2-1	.	CASSDKSSSYNEQFF	TGCGCCAGCAGCGATAAGTCTAGCTCCTACAATGAGCAGTTCTTC
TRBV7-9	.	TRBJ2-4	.	CASSPRGGGSTAKNIQYF	TGTGCCAGCAGCCCGCGAGGGGGCGGGAGCACCGCCAAAAACATTCAGTACTTC
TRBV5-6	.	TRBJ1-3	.	CASSLGVGNTIYF	TGTGCCAGCAGCTTGGGGGTTGGAAACACCATATATTTT
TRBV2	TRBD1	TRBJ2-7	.	CASSLTGGDEQYF	TGTGCCAGCAGTCTGACAGGGGGCGACGAGCAGTACTTC
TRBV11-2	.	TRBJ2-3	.	CASTAPGTSTDTQYF	TGTGCCAGCACCGCTCCCGGGACTAGCACAGATACGCAGTATTTT
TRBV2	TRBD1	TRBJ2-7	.	CAIRTGGSYEQYF	TGTGCCATCCGGACAGGGGGAAGTTACGAGCAGTACTTC
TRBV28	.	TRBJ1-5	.	CASHQGRGRQPQHF	TGTGCCAGCCACCAGGGCCGAGGAAGGCAGCCCCAGCATTTT
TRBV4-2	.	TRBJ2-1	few	CASSLPENAGSYNEQFF	TGTGCCAGCAGCCTCCCTGAAAACGCCGGGAGTTATAATGAGCAGTTCTTC
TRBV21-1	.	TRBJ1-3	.	CASSARKGESGNTIYF	TGTGCCAGCAGCGCCCGCAAAGGGGAATCTGGAAACACCATATATTTT
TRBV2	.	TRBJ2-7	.	CASGGLDSYEQYF	TGTGCCAGCGGGGGGCTCGACTCCTACGAGCAGTACTTC
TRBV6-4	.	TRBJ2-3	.	CASSDGPTDTQYF	TGTGCCAGCAGTGACGGGCCCACAGATACGCAGTATTTT
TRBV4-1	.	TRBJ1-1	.	CASSQNRDKAFF	TGCGCCAGCAGCCAGAACCGGGATAAAGCTTTCTTT
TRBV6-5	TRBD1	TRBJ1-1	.	CASSYSAGGGTEAFF	TGTGCCAGCAGTTACTCGGCAGGGGGAGGTACTGAAGCTTTCTTT